These T cell receptor beta chains were read from a single sample in a study of blood T cell repertoires in COVID-19. TCRdb's table, derived via immunoSEQ multiplex PCR, lists solely in-frame clones and lacks some. This sample has about 150,000 clones; more than 75% occur once, and the top ten carry about 5.3%. The specimen was peripheral blood. Receptor source: a man aged 18 to 29 with COVID-19, enrolled during active disease. Each CDR3 is given with its conserved first and last residue. D genes are given only for firm matches. Clone size is shown for a subset of rows, as once, few, many or a class of expanded clone.

clone_size d_call j_call v_call cdr3_aa cdr3_nt
- - TRBJ2-1 TRBV9 CASSVSGAKSNEQFF TGTGCCAGCAGCGTTTCAGGGGCCAAGAGCAATGAGCAGTTCTTC
- TRBD1 TRBJ1-6 TRBV27 CASSLQGAGSPLHF TGTGCCAGCAGTTTACAGGGGGCTGGTTCACCCCTCCACTTT
- TRBD2 TRBJ2-1 TRBV7-2 CASSLARGTSEYEQFF TGTGCCAGCAGCTTAGCGAGGGGGACTAGCGAATATGAGCAGTTCTTC
once - TRBJ2-1 TRBV28 CASSRAGRSYNEQFF TGTGCCAGCAGTAGAGCGGGCCGCTCCTACAATGAGCAGTTCTTC
- - TRBJ2-7 TRBV6-5 CASRGGTGEQYF TGTGCCAGCAGGGGGGGAACAGGCGAGCAGTACTTC
- - TRBJ1-3 TRBV7-2 CASSFAQGYSGNTIYF TGTGCCAGCAGCTTCGCACAGGGTTACTCTGGAAACACCATATATTTT
- TRBD2 TRBJ2-1 TRBV9 CASSGRLAGDNEQFF TGTGCCAGCAGCGGCCGACTAGCGGGAGACAATGAGCAGTTCTTC
- TRBD1 TRBJ2-7 TRBV2 CASSEVRTGASYEQYF TGTGCCAGCAGTGAAGTGCGGACAGGGGCCTCCTACGAGCAGTACTTC
once - TRBJ1-3 TRBV7-2 CASSALRGSVENTIYF TGTGCCAGCAGCGCCCTTAGGGGGTCTGTTGAAAACACCATATATTTT
once - TRBJ2-2 TRBV29-1 CSVSPGFGELFF TGCAGCGTCTCCCCAGGTTTCGGGGAGCTGTTTTTT
few TRBD1 TRBJ1-1 TRBV5-4 CASSLSGTVLGVAAFF TGTGCCAGCAGCTTATCCGGGACAGTCCTTGGTGTGGCGGCTTTCTTT
- - TRBJ2-1 TRBV29-1 CSVDFAGEQFF TGCAGCGTTGATTTCGCGGGTGAGCAGTTCTTC
- - TRBJ2-7 TRBV2 CASSPLGGYEQYF TGTGCCAGCAGCCCATTAGGAGGCTACGAGCAGTACTTC
- TRBD2 TRBJ2-7 TRBV29-1 CSVEDILAGESEQYF TGCAGCGTTGAAGATATACTAGCGGGAGAAAGCGAGCAGTACTTC
- TRBD1 TRBJ2-1 TRBV5-1 CASSLDDRVYNEQFF TGCGCCAGCAGCTTGGACGACAGGGTCTACAATGAGCAGTTCTTC
- - TRBJ2-3 TRBV27 CASRGGITDTQYF TGTGCCAGCAGGGGGGGAATCACAGATACGCAGTATTTT
- - TRBJ2-3 TRBV28 CASNNQGVRDTQYF TGTGCCAGCAATAACCAGGGTGTGAGGGATACGCAGTATTTT
few - TRBJ2-3 TRBV29-1 CSVVRRSTARSDTQYF TGCAGCGTTGTAAGGCGATCGACAGCCAGGTCAGATACGCAGTATTTT
- - TRBJ1-2 TRBV6-5 CASRDRPYGYTF TGTGCCAGCAGAGACAGGCCCTATGGCTACACCTTC
- TRBD2 TRBJ2-1 TRBV7-9 CASSFLAGGPHKFF TGTGCCAGCAGCTTCCTAGCGGGAGGACCCCACAAGTTCTTC
- - TRBJ2-3 TRBV30 CAWENSASGTQYF TGTGCCTGGGAGAATAGCGCCTCCGGTACGCAGTATTTT
- - TRBJ1-2 TRBV12-3/TRBV12-4 CASSLGRVGGYTF TGTGCCAGCAGTTTAGGCAGGGTGGGTGGCTACACCTTC
- TRBD2 TRBJ2-1 TRBV27 CASKGLGGRAVNEQFF TGTGCCAGCAAGGGGCTGGGCGGGAGGGCCGTCAATGAGCAGTTCTTC
- - TRBJ2-2 TRBV28 CASSLALWNTGELFF TGTGCCAGCAGTTTGGCTCTGTGGAACACCGGGGAGCTGTTTTTT
- TRBD1 TRBJ2-2 TRBV30 CAWHRGTANTGELFF TGTGCCTGGCACAGGGGGACAGCGAACACCGGGGAGCTGTTTTTT
- - TRBJ2-7 TRBV4-2 CASSQAQTSYEQYF TGTGCCAGCAGCCAAGCCCAAACAAGTTACGAGCAGTACTTC
- TRBD2 TRBJ2-1 TRBV19 CATRLAGYNEQFF TGTGCCACCAGACTAGCGGGCTACAATGAGCAGTTCTTC
- TRBD1 TRBJ2-1 TRBV24-1 CATSEYRDRGQFF TGTGCCACCAGTGAATACCGGGACAGGGGGCAGTTCTTC
- TRBD1 TRBJ1-2 TRBV28 CASQGARGYTF TGTGCCAGCCAGGGGGCGCGGGGCTACACCTTC
once TRBD2 TRBJ2-1 TRBV28 CASSTGTSGGDEQFF TGTGCCAGCAGTACCGGGACTAGCGGGGGCGATGAGCAGTTCTTC